The 23 T cell receptor beta chains below were found in one sample sequenced in a study of T cell responses to AZD1222 COVID-19 vaccine. The protocol was immunoSEQ multiplex PCR, while the TCRdb copy is restricted to in-frame clones and leaves out a portion. The table lists about 130,000 clones, 85% to 95% of them singletons. Sequencing was performed on peripheral blood, taken 28 days after the second AZD1222 dose. These receptors all come from an adult who received the AZD1222 COVID-19 vaccine.

V and J are TRBV6-5 and TRBJ2-2; D possibly corresponds to TRBD1 (5 bases). V lost 8 bases, J lost 2 bases, and 9 bases lay in between. Germline V gene data show CDR1 as MNHEY and CDR2 as SVGAGI. The CDR3 consists of 13 residues. DNA for the CDR3: TGTGCCAGCTGCGACAGCAACACCGGGGAGCTGTTTTTT. This codes for CASCDSNTGELFF.

The chain has TRBV6-1 and TRBJ1-5; D ambiguous. V lost 1 base, J lost 0 bases, and 10 bases lay in between. The CDR3 covers 16 residues. Germline loops: CDR1 MNHNS, CDR2 SASEGT. In DNA form, the CDR3 reads TGTGCCAGCAGTGAAGTAAGTGCTGGTAGCAATCAGCCCCAGCATTTT. This codes for CASSEVSAGSNQPQHF.

This sequence joins TRBV5-8 and TRBJ1-2; D call uncertain. Germline V lookup: CDR1 SGHTS, CDR2 YDEGEE. The CDR3 has 16 amino acids. Trimming cost V 3 bases and J 7 bases, with 22 bases left between them. The CDR3 DNA reads as TGTGCCAGCAGCTCCGAACGGGGTTTTGACATCACTGGCTACACCTTC. As protein: CASSSERGFDITGYTF.

The chain carries TRBV3-1 (or the pseudogene TRBV3-2) and TRBJ2-3, with D unclear. V was clipped by 4 bases and J by 4 bases, with 12 bases between them. Per germline, CDR1 LGHDT and CDR2 YNNKEL (reference sequence). The CDR3 spans 14 residues. The CDR3 protein is CASSLLSSPDTQYF. DNA of the CDR3: TGTGCCAGCAGCCTACTTAGCAGTCCAGATACGCAGTATTTT.

This clone was found a few times. V usage is TRBV27 and J usage is TRBJ1-5, with no clear D. There are 13 residues in the CDR3. Trimming cost V 5 bases and J 1 base, with 6 bases left between them. The germline V gene has CDR1 MNHEY and CDR2 SMNVEV (reference sequence). The CDR3 region is CASSDLSNQPQHF. The CDR3 DNA reads as TGTGCCAGCAGTGACTTAAGCAATCAGCCCCAGCATTTT.

The chain has TRBV12-3 or TRBV12-4 and TRBJ2-7; 9 bases map to TRBD1. This CDR3 region has 13 residues. V gave up 5 bases and J gave up 6 bases; unmatched junction bases: 5. The CDR3 spells CASSAGQGSEQYF. Written as DNA, the CDR3 is TGTGCCAGCAGTGCGGGACAGGGAAGCGAGCAGTACTTC.

This chain connects TRBV7-2 to TRBJ2-5; D remains unclear. CDR3 size: 13 residues. Trimming pared 4 bases from V and 1 base from J, leaving 7 bases between. Germline CDR1 SGHTA, CDR2 FQGNSA. This CDR3 is CASSWEFQETQYF. DNA of the CDR3: TGTGCCAGCAGCTGGGAATTCCAAGAGACCCAGTACTTC.

The chain couples TRBV7-9 to TRBJ2-6; a weak D match, TRBD1 (5 bases). Germline-derived CDR1 and CDR2 are SEHNR and FQNEAQ (reference sequence). The CDR3 is made up of 17 amino acids. V lost 5 bases to trimming and J lost 2 bases, with 16 bases between them. This chain's CDR3 is CASSPPPSGPGANVLTF. The CDR3 DNA is TGTGCCAGCAGCCCCCCGCCTTCAGGGCCTGGGGCCAACGTCCTGACTTTC. Complete variable domain (other parts from reference TRBV7-9 and TRBJ2-6): DTGVSQNPRHKITKRGQNVTFRCDPISEHNRLYWYRQTLGQGPEFLTYFQNEAQLEKSRLLSDRFSAERPKGSFSTLEIQRTEQGDSAMYLCASSPPPSGPGANVLTFGAGSRLTVL.

This clone was recorded once. The chain has TRBV4-2 and TRBJ1-6; D not certain. V was shortened by 0 bases and J by 7 bases, with 10 bases between the two germline ends. Germline assignment: CDR1 LGHNA and CDR2 YNFKEQ. This CDR3 has 15 residues. The CDR3 DNA follows: TGTGCCAGCAGCCAAGAGGCCAGCTTAAATTCACCCCTCCACTTT. Its protein product is CASSQEASLNSPLHF.

The rearrangement joins TRBV19 to TRBJ2-3; TRBD2 matches 11 bases. CDR1 and CDR2 from the germline V gene are LNHDA and SQIVND (reference sequence). The CDR3 loop spans 14 amino acids. Trimming took 8 bases from V and 8 from J; bases not matched to a gene: 9. CDR3 region: CASGSSGGSRTQYF. Written as DNA, the CDR3 is TGTGCCAGTGGATCTAGCGGGGGGAGTCGTACGCAGTATTTT.

The V call is TRBV5-1, the J call TRBJ1-6, with 10 positions matching TRBD1. Germline V gives CDR1 SGHRS, CDR2 YFSETQ. The trim removed 3 bases at V and 9 bases at J, leaving 3 bases unmatched. This CDR3 region has 14 residues. The CDR3 DNA follows: TGCGCCAGCAGCTCGGACAGGGGGGGTTCACCCCTCCACTTT. This sequence encodes CASSSDRGGSPLHF.

This chain links TRBV2 with TRBJ2-5; 8 nucleotides match TRBD2. V lost 2 bases and J lost 4; bases outside the gene matches: 6. The CDR3 totals 15 residues. The germline V gene encodes CDR1 SNHLY and CDR2 FYNNEI. Written as DNA, the CDR3 is TGTGCCAGCAGTGAAAGGGCGGGGGGAGGAGAGACCCAGTACTTC. Residues: CASSERAGGGETQYF.

This CDR3 is CASSIRDRPTGELFF. As DNA, the CDR3 is TGTGCCAGCAGCATACGGGACAGGCCCACCGGGGAGCTGTTTTTT. V and J are TRBV13 and TRBJ2-2; TRBD1 matches 8 bases. Germline CDR1 and CDR2: PRHDT and FYEKMQ (reference sequence). This CDR3 has 15 residues. Germline trimming cut 5 bases from V and 4 bases from J; bases unmatched to any gene: 6.

V usage is TRBV12-3 or TRBV12-4 and J usage is TRBJ1-2; D is unclear. Trimming removed 1 base from V and 6 bases from J, with 9 bases in between. The CDR3 contains 13 residues. The CDR3 is CASSLGPSDGYTF. As DNA, the CDR3 is TGTGCCAGCAGTTTAGGGCCCTCGGATGGCTACACCTTC.

CDR3 DNA: TGTGCCAGCAGCTCCAATCGGGACAGTACTTACACCTTC. Its protein is CASSSNRDSTYTF. The chain has TRBV7-2 and TRBJ1-2, with 7 positions matching TRBD1. This CDR3 is built from 13 residues. Germline lookup yields CDR1 SGHTA and CDR2 FQGNSA. Unmatched junction bases numbered 10, after V lost 4 bases and J lost 11 bases.

The chain uses TRBV28 and TRBJ1-6, with 7 bases identical to TRBD1. This CDR3 has 14 amino acids. V lost 5 bases to trimming and J lost 6 bases; unmatched junction nucleotides: 4. In germline, CDR1 is MDHEN, CDR2 SYDVKM. CDR3 bases: TGTGCCAGCAGTCTAGCAGGGGGTAATTCACCCCTCCACTTT. Its protein product is CASSLAGGNSPLHF.

The rearrangement links TRBV27 to TRBJ2-2; D unclear. The CDR3 is 12 amino acids. Per the germline V gene, CDR1 is MNHEY and CDR2 is SMNVEV (reference sequence). V shed 5 bases and J shed 4 bases, with 5 bases lying between them. This CDR3 is CASSPPTGELFF. CDR3 nucleotides: TGTGCCAGCAGTCCTCCCACCGGGGAGCTGTTTTTT.

The chain links TRBV19 to TRBJ1-5; D unclear. CDR1 and CDR2 (germline): LNHDA, SQIVND (reference sequence). Trimming cost V 0 bases and J 4 bases, with 4 bases left between them. CDR3 size: 13 residues. This CDR3 reads CASSIEINQPQHF. DNA of the CDR3: TGTGCCAGTAGTATAGAGATTAATCAGCCCCAGCATTTT.

The V call is TRBV7-2, the J call TRBJ1-6; TRBD1 might be the D (6 bases). Deletions cut 1 base from V and 10 bases from J, with 11 bases between. The CDR3 spans 14 residues. From germline, CDR1 is SGHTA and CDR2 FQGNSA. CDR3 DNA: TGTGCCAGCAGCTTAGATAGACAGGCATCACCCCTCCACTTT. Its translation: CASSLDRQASPLHF.

The rearrangement joins TRBV7-2 to TRBJ2-7; D is uncertain. The CDR3 loop spans 14 amino acids. Trimming removed 0 bases at V and 5 bases at J, with 11 bases between. Germline CDR1 reads SGHTA; CDR2 reads FQGNSA. CDR3 sequence (DNA): TGTGCCAGCAGCTTAGCACCTAGTACGGACGAGCAGTACTTC. Amino acid sequence: CASSLAPSTDEQYF.

The V and J genes are TRBV19 and TRBJ1-2; D unclear. Deletions cut 4 bases from V and 0 bases from J, with 12 bases between. Per germline, CDR1 LNHDA and CDR2 SQIVND (reference sequence). The CDR3 sequence is 15 residues long. CDR3 in DNA: TGTGCCAGTAGTAGTTACGCCGGCACTAACTATGGCTACACCTTC. Translation gives CASSSYAGTNYGYTF. Full variable domain (outside the CDR3, taken from reference TRBV19 and TRBJ1-2): DGGITQSPKYLFRKEGQNVTLSCEQNLNHDAMYWYRQDPGQGLRLIYYSQIVNDFQKGDIAEGYSVSREKKESFPLTVTSAQKNPTAFYLCASSSYAGTNYGYTFGSGTRLTVV.

This clone was detected once. The chain employs TRBV10-3 and TRBJ1-2, with D maybe TRBD1 (6 bases). Trimming left V 10 bases short and J 2 bases short, with 17 bases between. The CDR3 covers 14 residues. Germline CDR1 is ENHRY and CDR2 is SYGVKD. DNA for the CDR3: TGTGCCACCCTGGGCTCGGGGGCCAACTATGGCTACACCTTC. This sequence encodes CATLGSGANYGYTF.

The chain carries TRBV6-1 and TRBJ1-6; D perhaps matches TRBD1 (6 bases). CDR3 length: 15 residues. Per the germline V gene, CDR1 is MNHNS and CDR2 is SASEGT. V lost 1 base, J lost 6 bases, and 10 bases lay in between. CDR3 in amino acids: CASSEVGHFNSPLHF. The CDR3 nucleotides are TGTGCCAGCAGTGAAGTGGGACATTTTAATTCACCCCTCCACTTT.